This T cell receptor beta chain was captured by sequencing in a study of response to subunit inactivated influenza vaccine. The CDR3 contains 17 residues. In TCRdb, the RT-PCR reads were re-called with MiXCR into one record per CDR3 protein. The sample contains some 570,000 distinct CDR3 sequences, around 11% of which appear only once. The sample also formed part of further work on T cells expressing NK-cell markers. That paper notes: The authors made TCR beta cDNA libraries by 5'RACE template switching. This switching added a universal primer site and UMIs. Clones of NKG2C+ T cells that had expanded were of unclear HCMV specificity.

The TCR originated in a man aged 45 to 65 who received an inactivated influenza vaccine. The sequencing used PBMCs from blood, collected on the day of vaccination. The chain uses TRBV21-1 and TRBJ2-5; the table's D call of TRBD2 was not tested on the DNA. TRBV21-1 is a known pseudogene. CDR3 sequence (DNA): TGTGCCAGCAGCAAAAAAAGAGTGACTAGCGGCGAAGAGACCCAGTACTTC. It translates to CASSKKRVTSGEETQYF.